A selection of T cell receptor beta chains follows, all from one sample in a study of blood T cell repertoires in COVID-19. Measured with immunoSEQ multiplex PCR; TCRdb has only the in-frame clones, and not every one. This sample yields under 95,000 clones, of which more than 85% are seen a single time; 2% to 3% belongs to the top ten. Source material: peripheral blood. The receptors were gathered from a man over 45 with COVID-19, enrolled during active disease. The CDR3 runs from the conserved cysteine through the conserved F or W. A D gene is named only where the DNA matches it firmly. A clone size is listed for some rows: how often the clone was seen (once, few, many), or a class if it is expanded.

abundance: -
d_gene: -
j_gene: TRBJ2-1
v_gene: TRBV19
CDR3nt: TGTGCCAGTAGCGGACGGACATACAATGAGCAGTTCTTC
CDR3aa: CASSGRTYNEQFF

abundance: -
d_gene: TRBD2
j_gene: TRBJ2-5
v_gene: TRBV30
CDR3nt: TGTGCCTGGAGTGTTGGACTAGCGTACATGGCCCAGTACTTC
CDR3aa: CAWSVGLAYMAQYF

abundance: -
d_gene: TRBD1
j_gene: TRBJ1-2
v_gene: TRBV28
CDR3nt: TGTGCCAGCAGGACAGGGGTAGATGGCTACACCTTC
CDR3aa: CASRTGVDGYTF

abundance: -
d_gene: TRBD1
j_gene: TRBJ1-5
v_gene: TRBV28
CDR3nt: TGTGCCAGCAGTTTGCCCGGGACAGGGGGGCAGCCCCAGCATTTT
CDR3aa: CASSLPGTGGQPQHF

abundance: -
d_gene: TRBD2
j_gene: TRBJ2-1
v_gene: TRBV7-8
CDR3nt: TGTGCCAGCACCATCCGGCCCGGGACTAGCGGATACAATGAGCAGTTCTTC
CDR3aa: CASTIRPGTSGYNEQFF

abundance: few
d_gene: -
j_gene: TRBJ1-6
v_gene: TRBV7-9
CDR3nt: TGTGCCAGCAGCCGAGGGTCAGCTTCACCCCTCCACTTT
CDR3aa: CASSRGSASPLHF

abundance: -
d_gene: -
j_gene: TRBJ2-5
v_gene: TRBV21-1
CDR3nt: TGTGCCAGCAGCAAACGGTACAGGGGGCCACAAGAGACCCAGTACTTC
CDR3aa: CASSKRYRGPQETQYF

abundance: -
d_gene: -
j_gene: TRBJ2-5
v_gene: TRBV24-1
CDR3nt: TGTGCCACCAGTGATCAACAGCTAGAGACCCAGTACTTC
CDR3aa: CATSDQQLETQYF

abundance: -
d_gene: -
j_gene: TRBJ2-7
v_gene: TRBV6-5
CDR3nt: TGTGCCAGCAGTTACTCAAGGGACTGGGCCTCCTACGAGCAGTACTTC
CDR3aa: CASSYSRDWASYEQYF

abundance: -
d_gene: TRBD1
j_gene: TRBJ1-6
v_gene: TRBV25-1
CDR3nt: TGTGCCAGCAGTCAGACAGGGGGAGGTTCACCCCTCCACTTT
CDR3aa: CASSQTGGGSPLHF

abundance: -
d_gene: TRBD1
j_gene: TRBJ2-7
v_gene: TRBV18
CDR3nt: TGTGCCAGCTCACCACAGGACAGGGTCTACGAGCAGTACTTC
CDR3aa: CASSPQDRVYEQYF

abundance: -
d_gene: TRBD1
j_gene: TRBJ1-1
v_gene: TRBV9
CDR3nt: TGTGCCAGCAGCCCGAGGACAGGGCGGAACACTGAAGCTTTCTTT
CDR3aa: CASSPRTGRNTEAFF

abundance: -
d_gene: TRBD1
j_gene: TRBJ2-5
v_gene: TRBV29-1
CDR3nt: TGCAGCGTTGACGGACAGGAAGAGACCCAGTACTTC
CDR3aa: CSVDGQEETQYF

abundance: -
d_gene: -
j_gene: TRBJ1-4
v_gene: TRBV13
CDR3nt: TGTGCCAGCAGCTCAAGACAGGCTGAAAAACTGTTTTTT
CDR3aa: CASSSRQAEKLFF

abundance: -
d_gene: -
j_gene: TRBJ2-7
v_gene: TRBV7-9
CDR3nt: TGTGCCAGCAGCTTTGAGGGAACGGGCGAGCAGTACTTC
CDR3aa: CASSFEGTGEQYF

abundance: once
d_gene: -
j_gene: TRBJ2-7
v_gene: TRBV7-9
CDR3nt: TGTGCCAGCAGCTCGGGACACTCAACCCTCTACGAGCAGTACTTC
CDR3aa: CASSSGHSTLYEQYF

abundance: once
d_gene: TRBD2
j_gene: TRBJ2-3
v_gene: TRBV28
CDR3nt: TGTGCCAGCACTCCGTCGGGACTAGCGGGGTCCACAGATACGCAGTATTTT
CDR3aa: CASTPSGLAGSTDTQYF

abundance: -
d_gene: TRBD1
j_gene: TRBJ2-3
v_gene: TRBV19
CDR3nt: TGTGCCAGTAGTATGCCGGGACAGCCCACGACTTTTCCAGATACGCAGTATTTT
CDR3aa: CASSMPGQPTTFPDTQYF

abundance: -
d_gene: TRBD1
j_gene: TRBJ2-7
v_gene: TRBV5-4
CDR3nt: TGTGCCAGCAGCTTAAATCGGAGGTCGGACAGGGGCTCCTACGAGCAGTACTTC
CDR3aa: CASSLNRRSDRGSYEQYF

abundance: -
d_gene: TRBD1
j_gene: TRBJ2-1
v_gene: TRBV24-1
CDR3nt: TGTGCCACCAGTGATTCCCCGGGACAGGGAACCTACAATGAGCAGTTCTTC
CDR3aa: CATSDSPGQGTYNEQFF

abundance: -
d_gene: -
j_gene: TRBJ2-1
v_gene: TRBV7-2
CDR3nt: TGTGCCAGCAGCAACAGCTTTATCTCCTACAATGAGCAGTTCTTC
CDR3aa: CASSNSFISYNEQFF

abundance: -
d_gene: -
j_gene: TRBJ1-2
v_gene: TRBV9
CDR3nt: TGTGCCAGCAGCGGTTCGAAGACAAGCTTCAACTATGGCTACACCTTC
CDR3aa: CASSGSKTSFNYGYTF

abundance: -
d_gene: TRBD1
j_gene: TRBJ1-2
v_gene: TRBV28
CDR3nt: TGTGCCAGCAGTCCTCTGGTTGACAGGGACTATGGCTACACCTTC
CDR3aa: CASSPLVDRDYGYTF

abundance: -
d_gene: TRBD2
j_gene: TRBJ2-7
v_gene: TRBV28
CDR3nt: TGTGCCAGCAGTTTAGAGATCTGGCGGGAGTATGTGGGCGAGCAGTACTTC
CDR3aa: CASSLEIWREYVGEQYF

abundance: -
d_gene: TRBD2
j_gene: TRBJ2-1
v_gene: TRBV6-5
CDR3nt: TGTGCCAGCAGTTTCAATGCCGGGACTATCAATGAGCAGTTCTTC
CDR3aa: CASSFNAGTINEQFF

abundance: -
d_gene: TRBD1
j_gene: TRBJ1-4
v_gene: TRBV6-2/TRBV6-3
CDR3nt: TGTGCCAGCAGTTCCTGGACAGGGAGGGCGATGACAACTAATGAAAAACTGTTTTTT
CDR3aa: CASSSWTGRAMTTNEKLFF

abundance: once
d_gene: -
j_gene: TRBJ2-1
v_gene: TRBV5-3
CDR3nt: TGTGCCAGAAGACTTGGTAGCTCCTACAATGAGCAGTTCTTC
CDR3aa: CARRLGSSYNEQFF

abundance: -
d_gene: TRBD2
j_gene: TRBJ2-3
v_gene: TRBV9
CDR3nt: TGTGCCAGCAGCGTAGGCACTAGCGGGGGTGTTGAAGATACGCAGTATTTT
CDR3aa: CASSVGTSGGVEDTQYF

abundance: -
d_gene: -
j_gene: TRBJ1-2
v_gene: TRBV7-2
CDR3nt: TGTGCCAGCAGCTACCGGACAGCCTCTAACTATGGCTACACCTTC
CDR3aa: CASSYRTASNYGYTF

abundance: -
d_gene: TRBD2
j_gene: TRBJ2-5
v_gene: TRBV28
CDR3nt: TGTGCCAGCAGTTCCTACCTCAGGGTAGCGGGGCAAGAGACCCAGTACTTC
CDR3aa: CASSSYLRVAGQETQYF

abundance: -
d_gene: -
j_gene: TRBJ1-5
v_gene: TRBV9
CDR3nt: TGTGCCAGCAGCAAACGTACTAATCAGCCCCAGCATTTT
CDR3aa: CASSKRTNQPQHF

abundance: few
d_gene: -
j_gene: TRBJ1-5
v_gene: TRBV28
CDR3nt: TGTGCCAGCAGTTTACAGGTTCAGCCCCAGCATTTT
CDR3aa: CASSLQVQPQHF